The clone carrying this T cell receptor beta chain was detected a few times. The authors reverse transcribed all of the isolated RNA, so sequencing captured expressed TCRB transcripts. Sequenced by immunoSEQ multiplex PCR; TCRdb stores in-frame clones only, minus some. This repertoire shows some 400,000 clones, about 16% found once; its top ten account for more than 0.015%. The data originate from a study of beta chain features in type 1 diabetes. With 7 bases removed from V and 10 bases from J, the gap between germline ends came to 19 bases. Germline V gives CDR1 MNHEY, CDR2 SVGAGI. The CDR3 spans 13 residues.

The chain has TRBV6-5 and TRBJ1-1; D call uncertain. This receptor was taken from a woman in her late teens or twenties in good health. The sample consisted of naive CD4+ T cells from blood. Written as DNA, the CDR3 is TGTGCCAGCACCTCCGGAGGACGCCGAGGAGCTTTCTTT. Translating it yields CASTSGGRRGAFF.